Described below is a single T cell receptor beta chain sequence and its context. No antigen is known for it. There are no base qualities to consult, and no much larger clone falls within one base. Relative to germline, V is 5 bases shorter and J is 5 bases shorter, with 10 bases between their ends. Spanning cysteine to phenylalanine, the CDR3 consists of 13 amino acids. Here the CDR3 DNA is all that survives: 39 bases in frame from base 1. In the germline V gene, CDR1 corresponds to SGHTA and CDR2 to FQGTGA. Libraries of naive CD8 T cells were built from anywhere between roughly 17,000 and 1,100,000 sorted cells, with 10%, 30% or 50% of the purified RNA used. Naive CD8 T cells, defined as CD8+CD4-CCR7+CD45RA+, were FACS-sorted into RLT Plus buffer on a BD FACSAria II. Roughly ten TCR copies' worth of Jurkat RNA were spiked into roughly 20,000-1,000,000 naive CD8 T cell samples to test detection sensitivity. CD8 T cells were enriched with RosetteSep CD8+ T Cell Enrichment Cocktail and Ficoll-Paque, followed by ACK red cell lysis.

The sample belongs to a study of molecular identifiers for immune sequencing clone quantification (dated by TCRdb to 2016 to 2018). In terms of the full investigation: For a replicate experiment, RNA from 20,000 or 100,000 naive CD8 T cells was divided into five aliquots, and four of the five aliquots were sequenced. CD8 T cells were used in a methods study to benchmark molecular-identifier clustering-based TCR repertoire sequencing (MIDCIRS) and TCR RNA copy counting.

The protocol used for the library was PCR. Sequenced on an Illumina HiSeq 4000. Bulk TCR libraries were generated as previously described, with the TCR primers listed in Table S5 used. Total RNA was purified with the Qiagen AllPrep DNA/RNA kit. Before analysis, reads from multiple sequencing runs of one library were combined. As for how the authors treated the data: Reads were retained only if their TCR constant sequence matched exactly, and those retained reads were trimmed to 150 nt and grouped according to their 12-nt molecular barcodes. Reads in each barcode group were sub-clustered using a 15% Levenshtein threshold, and a quality-weighted consensus sequence was built for each RNA molecule. Non-functional sequences were excluded, and lower-count sequences lying one edit away from another sequence were also excluded. Based on a fit of two negative binomial distributions, barcode sub-clusters having less than 20% of the maximum read count were discarded. TCRdb ran its own pipeline on the public reads, namely fastp trimming at Q25 and MiXCR clone calling, and kept in-frame beta chains. Entries are consolidated by CDR3 protein sequence, retaining the most common genes and DNA. The V and J calls and clone size are TCRdb's, not the authors'. Here the sample has 400,000 to 600,000 distinct CDR3 sequences; about a fifth occur a single time. Together, the top ten hold about 0.8% of the sample.

What the work shows at the level of the full study, not this receptor alone: Clones above 20 RNA copies held over 97% of molecules in CMV-specific effector cells but under 1% in naive cells. Modeling indicated around 3 TCR RNA copies recovered per cell, compared with approximately 10 by digital PCR, which implies a capture efficiency of 25% to 35%. The sizes of highly expanded clones could end up underestimated when identical TCR molecules share a barcode. When barcode sub-clustering was left out, chimeric consensus sequences inflated TCR diversity, with chimeras reaching as high as 47%. The naive libraries included spiked-in Jurkat TCR RNA (approximately 11 copies' worth), and this RNA is not part of the donor repertoire. A single cell's worth of spiked-in Jurkat TCR RNA was reported detectable even among around 1 million naive CD8 T cells.

This receptor was obtained from a human donor in good health. Some libraries in this study had Jurkat cell RNA spiked in. The chain is assembled from TRBV7-3 and TRBJ2-1; D gene: possibly TRBD1, on 5 matching bases. The sample consisted of naive CD8+ T cells from blood, with Jurkat cell RNA spiked in. In light of the paper, this sample's cell subset or site label describes: FACS-sorted CD8+CD4-CCR7+CD45RA+ naive T cells. The nucleotide sequence reads TGTGCCAGCAGCCTAGGGGCGCACAATGAGCAGTTCTTC. Translated, this is CASSLGAHNEQFF. With all but the CDR3 taken from the reference TRBV7-3 and TRBJ2-1 genes, the full variable domain is: GAGVSQTPSNKVTEKGKYVELRCDPISGHTALYWYRQSLGQGPEFLIYFQGTGAADDSGLPNDRFFAVRPEGSVSTLKIQRTERGDSAVYLCASSLGAHNEQFFGPGTRLTVL.